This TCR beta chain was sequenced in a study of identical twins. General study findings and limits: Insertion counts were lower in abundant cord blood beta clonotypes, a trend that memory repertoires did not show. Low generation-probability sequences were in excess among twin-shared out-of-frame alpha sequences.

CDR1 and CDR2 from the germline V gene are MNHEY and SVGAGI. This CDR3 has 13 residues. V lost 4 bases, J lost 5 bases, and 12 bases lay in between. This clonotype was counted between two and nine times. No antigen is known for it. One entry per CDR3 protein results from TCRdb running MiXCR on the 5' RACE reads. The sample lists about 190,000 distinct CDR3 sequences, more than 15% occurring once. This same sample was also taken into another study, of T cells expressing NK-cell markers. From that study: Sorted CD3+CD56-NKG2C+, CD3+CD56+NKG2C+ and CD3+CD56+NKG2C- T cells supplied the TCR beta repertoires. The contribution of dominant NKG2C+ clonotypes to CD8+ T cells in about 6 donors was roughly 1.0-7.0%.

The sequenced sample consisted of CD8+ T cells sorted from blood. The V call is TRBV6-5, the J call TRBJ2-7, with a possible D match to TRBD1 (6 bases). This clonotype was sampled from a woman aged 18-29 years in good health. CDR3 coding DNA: TGTGCCAGCAGTTGGCAGGGGAGCAACGAGCAGTACTTC. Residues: CASSWQGSNEQYF.